This TCR beta chain was observed in a study of cytomegalovirus exposure and HLA in healthy donors (dated by TCRdb to about 2017). In the study overall: An earlier analysis of 550 to 700 of the donors reported 250 to 350 Gb of sequence data and approximately 110 million unique TCR beta sequences from about 179 million T cells. Roughly 300 gigabases of sequencing data and 70 million to 100 million unique TCR sequences were included in an early release covering over 600 HLA-typed donors. Among the roughly 400 genotyped donors, around 81% belonged to the genetic ancestry cluster associated with self-reported Caucasian donors. The study was designed to test whether signatures of past pathogen exposure could be identified by cataloging public T cell receptors. Using immunosequencing, the study profiled T cell repertoires from 500 to 800 subjects and related those repertoires to cytomegalovirus serostatus. Along with the roughly 670-subject first cohort, a separate validation cohort of around 110 different subjects was used. High-throughput TCR immunosequencing, statistical association of individual TCRs with disease status, and machine learning were combined to predict cytomegalovirus infection status. To study patterns of TCR occurrence, a later analysis re-analyzed previously published TCR beta repertoires from hundreds of donors and added high-resolution HLA genotyping. The later analysis used no new phenotypic data to find candidate immune exposures, relying instead on TCR beta sequences and their occurrence across donors. An earlier analysis of fewer than 750 of the donors used high-throughput TCR beta sequencing to judge whether each TCR beta V gene segment behaved as functional or pseudogenic. Donor age, sex, ethnicity and CMV serostatus were collected together with the repertoire data. Genome-wide SNP genotypes for about three fifths of the roughly 670 donors were used in a later genetic analysis, which treated that subset as a discovery cohort. All discovery cohort repertoires had been generated on a single sequencing platform. HLA typing covered class I and class II loci at four-digit resolution. Typing coverage varied by locus: roughly 629-630 donors for A, B, C, DRB1 and DQB1; more than 500 for DQA1; around 610 for DPA1; some 470 for DPB1. A few DR-DQ haplotypes were handled as single units for association and clustering because linkage in the cohort was strong. On average, about 240,000 unique TCR beta nucleotide sequences were sequenced per donor among a few hundred genotyped donors of the cohort, with roughly 18% of those sequences being non-productive.

On the study overall, not on this receptor specifically: When HLA alleles, especially DR and DQ, strongly co-occurred, TCR associations were difficult to assign to individual alleles. Most TCR sequences were observed very rarely across donors, whereas some public TCRs were present in many individuals. Some IMGT-functional V segments, including TRBV6-2 and TRBV6-3, could not be told apart with the 87-base-pair reads, so those segments were excluded. A later analysis found that most CMV-associated TCR beta chains appeared HLA-restricted, with HLA associations seemingly driven largely by CMV exposure. A group of highly shared sequence variants was considered likely to be a technical artifact of the sequencing pipeline. A further reported finding was that TCR beta sequences accurately predicted the HLA-A and HLA-B alleles for most subjects in the first cohort. CMV serostatus was the only immune exposure information available for the cohort. In a later analysis, HLA-associated TCR beta chains showed more clonal expansion and lower generation probabilities than non-associated chains that were equally common. A few of the identified cytomegalovirus-associated TCR beta chains were confirmed in vitro to be specific for cytomegalovirus antigens. Only TCR beta chains were sequenced in this cohort, and the absence of alpha or paired-chain data limited detectable features. The earlier analysis of 450 to 700 of the donors excluded seventeen rarely observed V segments, including chromosome 9 orphons, because counts were too low. A later genetic analysis associated a missense DCLRE1C variant with V-gene and J-gene trimming of TCR beta chains, and an independent cohort replicated the association. According to the authors, the approach could potentially be generalized to other disease states and immunological phenotypes. Presence/absence analyses assumed roughly uniform sequencing depth across donors, an assumption that may not hold. Compared with the approximately 720-donor mean, donors in an Asian-associated ancestry cluster had fewer N-insertions in productive TCRs, according to a later genetic analysis. Because HLA typing was unavailable for some donors at each locus, only the typed subset was used in association tests. In an earlier analysis of more than 500 of the donors, most TCR beta V segments appeared in productive rearrangements about 90% or about 30% of the time, broadly matching IMGT annotations. A later analysis associated 15,000 to 20,000 TCR beta sequences with specific HLA alleles at a false discovery rate of 0.05. A later analysis reported that several top co-occurrence clusters appeared linked to parvovirus B19, influenza, CMV and Epstein-Barr virus. Linkage disequilibrium might explain the correlated functional status among segregating V segments, but an unknown experimental factor could not be excluded. The classifier was reported to diagnose cytomegalovirus status with high specificity and sensitivity in both the original cohort and the validation cohort. The study listed 170 or so TCR beta chains as associated with cytomegalovirus. According to a later analysis, TCR association rates differed among HLA loci, with DRB1 alleles showing the most associated TCRs and HLA-C alleles showing the fewest.

Receptor amplification or capture employed the immunoSEQ multiplex PCR assay. For the multiplex PCR, a mixture combining 60 forward primers for TCR Vbeta segments and 13 reverse primers for TCR Jbeta segments was used. A multiplex PCR assay on genomic DNA amplified the CDR3 region of rearranged TCR beta genes. The Illumina HiSeq System was used to sequence the amplified TCR beta libraries as 87-base-pair reads. In the source study's methods: In a later analysis, tens of millions of unique TCR beta chains were counted across the approximately 670 repertoires, and roughly 11 million of these chains were shared by at least two donors. Raw reads were error-corrected and collapsed into unique sequences with a nearest-neighbor algorithm that merged closely related sequences to remove PCR and sequencing errors. To assign V, D and J gene segments, CDR3 sequences were aligned to IMGT reference sequences. For a sequence to be retained, a match of at least six nucleotides was required to both a V gene segment and a J gene segment. A rearrangement counted as productive if the CDR3 had no stop codons and remained in frame with V and J, and every other rearrangement counted as non-productive. Following IMGT convention, CDR3 was defined as the stretch from the second conserved V-encoded cysteine up to the conserved J-encoded phenylalanine. Sequences without an unambiguous match to a single V gene segment were excluded from the earlier analysis of approximately 600 of the donors. An earlier analysis of roughly 590 of the donors called V segments functional above 56.7% productive rearrangements and segregating when the between-donor standard deviation exceeded 5%. A statistical classification framework was developed to diagnose cytomegalovirus status using the catalog of TCR beta chain sequences. In a later analysis, TCR nucleotide sequences were compared against IMGT/GENE-DB human TR gene sequences so that V and J genes could be assigned. A later analysis assigned CDR3 sequences and most-parsimonious VDJ recombination scenarios with the TCRdist pipeline. In a later analysis, every TCR beta chain was defined by the combination of its CDR3 amino acid sequence and its V-gene family, and reads without a unique V-gene family were dropped. A later analysis removed 500 to 650 highly shared, low-generation-probability nucleotide sequences to deal with suspected cross-contamination and a sequencing artifact. A later analysis calculated a clonal expansion index for each public chain from normalized within-repertoire ranks of inferred template counts. In a later analysis, generation probabilities were computed using a VDJ recombination model fitted to out-of-frame rearrangements, and the results were checked against IGoR. A later analysis scored TCR-TCR, TCR-HLA and TCR-CMV co-occurrence with hypergeometric tests, applying a repertoire-size bias correction to TCR pairs. To estimate false discovery rates, a later analysis permuted the HLA or CMV assignments 20 times. In a later analysis, co-occurring TCRs were grouped using DBSCAN, with TCRdist sequence similarity added in when clustering inside HLA-allele-positive subsets. Co-occurrence clustering excluded repertoires with fewer than 30,000 or more than 120,000 public chains, plus five with anomalous nucleotide sharing. Drawn from immuneACCESS, this table holds only the in-frame rearrangements with V and J called that TCRdb kept. Clones are partly lost; checked studies trace under half to an unresolved V gene and leave the rest unexplained. V, J and clone size were drawn from that table, and D and trimming were deduced from the DNA. The sample includes about 120,000 clones, with around 74% observed a single time. The top ten hold approximately 30% of the sample.

Spanning cysteine to phenylalanine, the CDR3 consists of 18 amino acids. Solely the CDR3 DNA is kept, with 54 bases framed from the first base. For CDR1 and CDR2, the germline V gene lists SGHRS and YFSETQ. V trim: 1 base; J trim: 0 bases; unmatched bases: 13. This clone was observed a few times. Its antigen is still unknown. One base away there is no much larger clone; base qualities are not given. The cohort consisted of approximately 690 healthy bone marrow donors. At the time of sampling, every cohort member was nominally healthy, though immune exposures that went unrecorded were likely present. The donor was CMV seropositive and belonged to the group of some 290 seropositive cohort members. A peripheral blood sample was collected from each donor, and TCR beta sequencing was performed on peripheral blood mononuclear cells. The Qiagen DNeasy Blood Extraction Kit was used to extract genomic DNA from the blood cell samples.

The V and J genes are TRBV5-1 and TRBJ2-7, with 7 bases aligning to TRBD1. The sequenced sample was PBMCs. The TCR was taken from a man in his 60s in good health and CMV-seropositive. DNA sequence: TGCGCCAGCAGCTTGTCGAGGACAGGACACGAAAACTCCTACGAGCAGTACTTC. Its product reads: CASSLSRTGHENSYEQYF.